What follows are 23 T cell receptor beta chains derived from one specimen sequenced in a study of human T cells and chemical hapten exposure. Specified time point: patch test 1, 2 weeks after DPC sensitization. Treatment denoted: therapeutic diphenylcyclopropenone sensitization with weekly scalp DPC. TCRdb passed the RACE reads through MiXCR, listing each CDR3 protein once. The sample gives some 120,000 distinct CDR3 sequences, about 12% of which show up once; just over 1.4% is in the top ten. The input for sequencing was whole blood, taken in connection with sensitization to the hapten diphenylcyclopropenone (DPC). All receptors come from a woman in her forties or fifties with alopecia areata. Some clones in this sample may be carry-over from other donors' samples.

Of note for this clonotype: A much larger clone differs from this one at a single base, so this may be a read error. The CDR3 nucleotides read TGCGCCAACAGCCAAGTCCAGGGAGCAAGGGACACTGAAGCTTTCTTT. Translation: CANSQVQGARDTEAFF. The V gene is TRBV4-1, the J gene TRBJ1-1; possible D gene TRBD1, 5 bases. From germline, CDR1 is MGHRA and CDR2 YSYEKL. The length of the CDR3 is 16 residues.

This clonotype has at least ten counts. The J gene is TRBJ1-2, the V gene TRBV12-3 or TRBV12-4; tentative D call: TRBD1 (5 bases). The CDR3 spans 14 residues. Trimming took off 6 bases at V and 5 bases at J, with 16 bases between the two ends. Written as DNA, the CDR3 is TGTGCCAGCAGCTCCTCCTCCGGGGGATATGGCTACACCTTC. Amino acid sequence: CASSSSSGGYGYTF.

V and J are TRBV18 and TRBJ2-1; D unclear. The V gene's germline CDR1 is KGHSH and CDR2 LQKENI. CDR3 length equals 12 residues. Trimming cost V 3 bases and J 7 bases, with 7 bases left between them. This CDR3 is CASSPLGNEQFF. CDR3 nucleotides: TGTGCCAGCTCACCTCTCGGGAATGAGCAGTTCTTC.

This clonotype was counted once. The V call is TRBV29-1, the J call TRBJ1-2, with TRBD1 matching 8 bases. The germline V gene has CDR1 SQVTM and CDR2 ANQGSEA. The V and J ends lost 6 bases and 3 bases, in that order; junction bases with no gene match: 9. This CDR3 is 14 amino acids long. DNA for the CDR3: TGCAGCGTGGAACTGACAGGGGCGGACTATGGCTACACCTTC. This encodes CSVELTGADYGYTF.

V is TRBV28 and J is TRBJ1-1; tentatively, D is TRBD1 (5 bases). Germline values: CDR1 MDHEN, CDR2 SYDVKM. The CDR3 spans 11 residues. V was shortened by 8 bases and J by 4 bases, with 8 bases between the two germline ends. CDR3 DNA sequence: TGTGCCAGCGGGGGAGGCACTGAAGCTTTCTTT. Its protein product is CASGGGTEAFF.

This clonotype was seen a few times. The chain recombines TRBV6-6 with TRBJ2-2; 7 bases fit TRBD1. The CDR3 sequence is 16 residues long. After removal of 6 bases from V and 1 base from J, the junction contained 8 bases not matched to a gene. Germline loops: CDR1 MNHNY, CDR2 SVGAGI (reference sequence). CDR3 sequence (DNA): TGTGCCAGCAGGTCGACAGGGAAGGGGAACACCGGGGAGCTGTTTTTT. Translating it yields CASRSTGKGNTGELFF.

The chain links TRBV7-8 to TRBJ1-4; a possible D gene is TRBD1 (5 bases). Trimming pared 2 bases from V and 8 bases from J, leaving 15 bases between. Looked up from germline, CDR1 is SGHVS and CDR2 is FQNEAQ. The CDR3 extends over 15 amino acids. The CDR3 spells CASSLWDPLGEKLFF. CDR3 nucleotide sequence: TGTGCCAGCAGCTTATGGGACCCTCTCGGGGAAAAACTGTTTTTT.

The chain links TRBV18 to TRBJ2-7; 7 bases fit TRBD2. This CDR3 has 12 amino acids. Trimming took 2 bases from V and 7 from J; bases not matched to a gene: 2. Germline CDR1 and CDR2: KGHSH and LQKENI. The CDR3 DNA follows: TGTGCCAGCTCACCAGGACTAGTTGAGCAGTACTTC. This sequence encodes CASSPGLVEQYF.

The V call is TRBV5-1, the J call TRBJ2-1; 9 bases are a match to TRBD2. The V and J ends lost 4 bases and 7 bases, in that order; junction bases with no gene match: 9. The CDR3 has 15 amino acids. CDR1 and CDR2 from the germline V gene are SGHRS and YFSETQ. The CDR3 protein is CASSPTTAGGNEQFF. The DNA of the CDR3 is TGCGCCAGCAGCCCCACTACCGCGGGGGGGAATGAGCAGTTCTTC.

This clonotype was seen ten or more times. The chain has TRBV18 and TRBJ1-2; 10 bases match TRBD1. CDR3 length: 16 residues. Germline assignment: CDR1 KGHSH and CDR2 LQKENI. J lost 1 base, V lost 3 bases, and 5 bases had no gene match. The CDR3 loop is CASSPSGTGVNYGYTF. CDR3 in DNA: TGTGCCAGCTCACCTTCCGGGACAGGGGTTAACTATGGCTACACCTTC.

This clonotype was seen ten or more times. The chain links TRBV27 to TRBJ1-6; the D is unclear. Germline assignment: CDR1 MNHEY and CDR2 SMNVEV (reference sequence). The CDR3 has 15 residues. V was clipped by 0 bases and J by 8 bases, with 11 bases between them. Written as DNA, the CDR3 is TGTGCCAGCAGTTTATCGAAGGGCCTACATTCACCCCTCCACTTT. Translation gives CASSLSKGLHSPLHF.

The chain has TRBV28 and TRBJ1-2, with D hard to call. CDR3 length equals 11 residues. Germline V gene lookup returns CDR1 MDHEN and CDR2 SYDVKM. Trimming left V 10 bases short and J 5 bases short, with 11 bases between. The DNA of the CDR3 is TGTGCCATTCACACTCCGTATGGCTACACCTTC. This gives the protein CAIHTPYGYTF.

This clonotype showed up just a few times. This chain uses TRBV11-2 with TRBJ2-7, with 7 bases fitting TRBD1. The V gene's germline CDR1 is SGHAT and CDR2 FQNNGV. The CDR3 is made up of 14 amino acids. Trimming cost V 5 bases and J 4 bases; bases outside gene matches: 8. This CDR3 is CASSHRDSAYEQYF. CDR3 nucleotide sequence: TGTGCCAGCAGCCACCGGGACAGTGCTTACGAGCAGTACTTC.

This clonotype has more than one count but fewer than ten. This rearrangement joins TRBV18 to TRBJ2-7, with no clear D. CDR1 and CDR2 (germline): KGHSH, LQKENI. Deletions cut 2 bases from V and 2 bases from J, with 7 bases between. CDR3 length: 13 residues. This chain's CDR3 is CASSPDLPYEQYF. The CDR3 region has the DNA TGTGCCAGCTCACCAGACCTTCCCTACGAGCAGTACTTC.

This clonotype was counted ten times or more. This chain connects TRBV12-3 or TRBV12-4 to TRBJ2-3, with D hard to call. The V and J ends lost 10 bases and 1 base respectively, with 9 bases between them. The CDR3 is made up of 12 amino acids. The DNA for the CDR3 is TGTGCCAAAAGTCGGGGCACAGATACGCAGTATTTT. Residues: CAKSRGTDTQYF.

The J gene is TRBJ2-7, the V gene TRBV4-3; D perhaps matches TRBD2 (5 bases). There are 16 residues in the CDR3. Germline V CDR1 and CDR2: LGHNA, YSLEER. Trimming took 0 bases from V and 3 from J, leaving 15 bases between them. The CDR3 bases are TGCGCCAGCAGCCAAGATTGGGCAGGAGGAATCTACGAGCAGTACTTC. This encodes CASSQDWAGGIYEQYF.

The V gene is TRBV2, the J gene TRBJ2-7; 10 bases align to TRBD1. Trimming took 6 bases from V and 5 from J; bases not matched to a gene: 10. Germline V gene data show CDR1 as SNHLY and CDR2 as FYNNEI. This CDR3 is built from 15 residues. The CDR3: CASSHPGQGSHEQYF. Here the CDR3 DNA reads TGTGCCAGCAGCCACCCGGGACAGGGGTCCCACGAGCAGTACTTC. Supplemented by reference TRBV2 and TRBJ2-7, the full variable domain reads EPEVTQTPSHQVTQMGQEVILRCVPISNHLYFYWYRQILGQKVEFLVSFYNNEISEKSEIFDDQFSVERPDGSNFTLKIRSTKLEDSAMYFCASSHPGQGSHEQYFGPGTRLTVT.

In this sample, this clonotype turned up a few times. For the CDR3, the DNA is TGTGCCACCAGTGACCCCAACACCGGGAAAACTGAAGCTTTCTTT. It translates to CATSDPNTGKTEAFF. The chain employs TRBV24-1 and TRBJ1-1; no firm D call. The CDR3 runs to 15 residues. Trimming shortened V by 4 bases and J by 5 bases, and 16 bases separated the two germline ends. Germline loops: CDR1 KGHDR, CDR2 SFDVKD.

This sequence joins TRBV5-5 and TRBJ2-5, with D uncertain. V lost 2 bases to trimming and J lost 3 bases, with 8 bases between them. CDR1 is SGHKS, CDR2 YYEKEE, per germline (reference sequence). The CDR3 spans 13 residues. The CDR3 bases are TGTGCCAGCAGCTTTCCGACGGAAGAGACCCAGTACTTC. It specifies CASSFPTEETQYF. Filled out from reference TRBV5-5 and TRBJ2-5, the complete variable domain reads DAGVTQSPTHLIKTRGQQVTLRCSPISGHKSVSWYQQVLGQGPQFIFQYYEKEERGRGNFPDRFSARQFPNYSSELNVNALLLGDSALYLCASSFPTEETQYFGPGTRLLVL.

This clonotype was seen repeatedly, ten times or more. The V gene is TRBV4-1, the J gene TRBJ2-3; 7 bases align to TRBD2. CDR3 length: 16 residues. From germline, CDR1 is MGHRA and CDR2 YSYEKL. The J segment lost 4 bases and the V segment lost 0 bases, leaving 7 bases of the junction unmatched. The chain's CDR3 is CASSQDPSGMADTQYF. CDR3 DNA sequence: TGCGCCAGCAGCCAAGATCCCAGCGGGATGGCAGATACGCAGTATTTT.

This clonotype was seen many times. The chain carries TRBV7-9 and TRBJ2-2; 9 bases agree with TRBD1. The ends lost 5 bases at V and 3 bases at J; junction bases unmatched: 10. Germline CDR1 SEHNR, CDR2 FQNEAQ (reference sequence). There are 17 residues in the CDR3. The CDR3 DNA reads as TGTGCCAGCAGCCCACCTGTTTGGACAGGGGACACCGGGGAGCTGTTTTTT. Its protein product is CASSPPVWTGDTGELFF.

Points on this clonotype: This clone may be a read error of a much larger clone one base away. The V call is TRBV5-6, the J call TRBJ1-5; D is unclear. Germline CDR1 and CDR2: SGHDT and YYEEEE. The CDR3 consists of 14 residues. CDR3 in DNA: TGTGCCAGCAGCAACGGCCGCACCAATCAGCCCCGGCATTTT. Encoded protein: CASSNGRTNQPRHF. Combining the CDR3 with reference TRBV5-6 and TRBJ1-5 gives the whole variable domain DAGVTQSPTHLIKTRGQQVTLRCSPKSGHDTVSWYQQALGQGPQFIFQYYEEEERQRGNFPDRFSGHQFPNYSSELNVNALLLGDSALYLCASSNGRTNQPRHFGDGTRLSIL.

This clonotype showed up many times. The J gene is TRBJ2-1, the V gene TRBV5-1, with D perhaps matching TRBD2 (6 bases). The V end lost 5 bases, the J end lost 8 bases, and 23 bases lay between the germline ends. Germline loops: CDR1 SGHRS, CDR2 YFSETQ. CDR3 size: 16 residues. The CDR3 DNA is TGCGCCAGCAGAAACGAGGCCGGGAGAGTGTGGGATGAGCAGTTCTTC. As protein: CASRNEAGRVWDEQFF.